This T cell receptor (beta chain) was sequenced during a study of blood T cell repertoires in COVID-19. About the study: Samples taken during acute and convalescent COVID-19 were collected in the United States, Italy and Spain. PBMCs, B-cell-depleted T cells, or T cells provided the cDNA or gDNA that made up the material.

Original processing notes: It was from reference gene primer amplification that nucleated cell counts were estimated. The protocol was immunoSEQ multiplex PCR, while the TCRdb copy is restricted to in-frame clones and leaves out a portion. The DNA was the basis for D and trimming; V, J and clone size are from that table. The sample carries 200,000 to 250,000 clones, 70% to 90% recorded once. This CDR3 is 12 amino acids long. Trimming pared 3 bases from V and 5 bases from J, leaving 7 bases between. CDR1 and CDR2 (germline): LNHDA, SQIVND (reference sequence). Participants reported their clinical history, and cohort assignment relied on those reports.

The source of this sequence is a woman aged 45-65 years with acute COVID-19. The chain combines TRBV19 with TRBJ1-2; no definite D call. The sample consisted of PBMCs or T cells enriched from blood (not recorded which). The CDR3, as DNA: TGTGCCAGTAGTATGACAATGTATGGCTACACCTTC. Its translation is CASSMTMYGYTF.